This T cell receptor (beta chain) was retrieved from a study of shared T cell receptors in the human thymus. TCRdb keeps only in-frame clones here, not all; method: immunoSEQ multiplex PCR. The sample includes hundreds of thousands of clones, around 78% seen only once; the top ten take about 0.013%. Germline V CDR1 and CDR2: MNHNS, SASEGT. Trimming removed 7 bases from V and 4 bases from J, with 16 bases in between. This CDR3 contains 14 residues. The sample was also reused in another study, on human thymus T cells. That source reports: Thymus specimens were resections from corrective heart surgery. Related research has reported that thymic repertoires overlap highly among unrelated individuals.

Material: thymocytes. V gene TRBV6-1 combines with J gene TRBJ1-1; D may be TRBD1 (6 bases). This clonotype was sampled from a boy younger than two with a congenital heart defect. The CDR3 is CASTMGGAVTEAFF. CDR3 nucleotides: TGTGCCAGCACGATGGGGGGGGCTGTCACTGAAGCTTTCTTT.